This TCR beta chain appears in the sequencing data of a study of T cell responses to AZD1222 COVID-19 vaccine. Germline V lookup: CDR1 MNHEY, CDR2 SVGEGT. After removal of 5 bases from V and 8 bases from J, the junction contained 13 bases not matched to a gene. CDR3 length: 17 residues. Sequencing was performed with immunoSEQ multiplex PCR; in TCRdb, only in-frame clones are kept and a portion is missing. The repertoire consists of some 120,000 clones, with about 89% occurring once and the leading ten covering approximately 30%. This clone was seen a single time. The sequence came from an adult in good health. Sequences were derived from peripheral blood, sampled on day 0 of AZD1222 vaccination. The genes are TRBV6-2 or TRBV6-3 and TRBJ2-1; the match to TRBD2 covers 12 bases. The CDR3 here is CASSGETSGSYGDEQFF. The CDR3 DNA is TGTGCCAGCAGTGGCGAGACTAGCGGGAGCTATGGCGATGAGCAGTTCTTC.